These 14 T cell receptor beta chains were sequenced from one sample in a study of T cells in Graves' hyperthyroidism and ophthalmopathy. Amplification targeted TCR beta CDR3 regions from RNA transcripts. When the TCR CDR3 underwent first-round RT-PCR, the HTBI primer set was used. TCRdb analysed the multiplex PCR reads with MiXCR anew, one entry per CDR3 protein. The data contain around 600,000 distinct CDR3 sequences, roughly a sixth of them singletons. The sequencing sample was made of blood. Source of these receptors: a middle-aged woman with Graves' ophthalmopathy.

This clonotype was picked up many times. The chain combines TRBV2 with TRBJ2-7; 8 bases agree with TRBD2. The CDR3 contains 13 residues. Unmatched junction bases numbered 5, after V lost 8 bases and J lost 2 bases. Germline V gene lookup returns CDR1 SNHLY and CDR2 FYNNEI. The CDR3 reads CASAPGLAYEQYF. Here the CDR3 DNA reads TGTGCCAGCGCCCCGGGACTAGCCTACGAGCAGTACTTC.

V is TRBV29-1 and J is TRBJ2-2; D possibly corresponds to TRBD1 (6 bases). The V end lost 7 bases, the J end lost 7 bases, and 19 bases lay between the germline ends. The CDR3 spans 14 residues. From germline, CDR1 is SQVTM and CDR2 ANQGSEA. CDR3 in DNA: TGCAGCGGGTCCCGGGACATCCTAGGCGGGGAGCTGTTTTTT. Protein product: CSGSRDILGGELFF.

This clonotype showed up just a few times. The chain combines TRBV2 with TRBJ2-3, with 7 bases aligning to TRBD1. The junction had 1 base not matched to a gene; V was cut back by 1 base and J by 0 bases. Germline-derived CDR1 and CDR2 are SNHLY and FYNNEI. The CDR3 sequence is 15 residues long. The chain's CDR3 is CASSEEGGSTDTQYF. The CDR3 region has the DNA TGTGCCAGCAGTGAAGAAGGGGGCAGCACAGATACGCAGTATTTT.

In this sample, this clonotype turned up many times. The J gene is TRBJ2-7, the V gene TRBV7-2, with 7 bases that match TRBD2. The germline gives CDR1 SGHTA, CDR2 FQGNSA. This CDR3 region has 15 residues. After removal of 3 bases from V and 4 bases from J, the junction contained 9 bases not matched to a gene. In DNA form, the CDR3 reads TGTGCCAGCAGCTTGATGTCTAGCGGAGATTACGAGCAGTACTTC. Protein: CASSLMSSGDYEQYF.

This clonotype was seen many times. This sequence joins TRBV12-3 or TRBV12-4 and TRBJ2-1; a possible D gene is TRBD1 (6 bases). V shed 7 bases and J shed 5 bases, with 12 bases lying between them. This CDR3 region has 13 residues. CDR3 DNA sequence: TGTGCCAGCATCCCCGGGACAAACAATGAGCAGTTCTTC. This sequence encodes CASIPGTNNEQFF.

This clonotype was seen many times. The chain has TRBV7-9 and TRBJ2-1, with a tentative D call TRBD1 (6 bases). The V end lost 5 bases, the J end lost 2 bases, and 13 bases lay between the germline ends. The CDR3 is 15 amino acids. CDR1 and CDR2 from the germline V gene are SEHNR and FQNEAQ (reference sequence). The chain's CDR3 is CASSGPGVAYNEQFF. In DNA, the CDR3 is TGTGCCAGCAGCGGGCCAGGGGTTGCCTACAATGAGCAGTTCTTC.

In its sample, this clonotype was seen many times. The chain couples TRBV6-1 to TRBJ2-5, with D unclear. V lost 4 bases, J lost 5 bases, and 17 bases lay in between. The CDR3 covers 15 residues. The V gene's germline CDR1 is MNHNS and CDR2 SASEGT. DNA for the CDR3: TGTGCCAGCAGTGCCACGAGCTGGTCGACGGAGACCCAGTACTTC. As protein: CASSATSWSTETQYF.

This clonotype was seen a few times. V gene TRBV2 combines with J gene TRBJ2-7; the D gene is possibly TRBD2 (5 bases). Germline CDR1 and CDR2: SNHLY and FYNNEI. The CDR3 totals 12 residues. Trimming shortened V by 7 bases and J by 1 base, and 8 bases separated the two germline ends. This chain's CDR3 is CASKDLSYEQYF. In DNA form, the CDR3 reads TGTGCCAGCAAGGACTTATCCTACGAGCAGTACTTC.

In the case of this clonotype: Being one base from a much bigger clone, this may be a read error. Since no conserved phenylalanine or tryptophan closes the CDR3, a read error is the likely cause. The V and J genes are TRBV20-1 and TRBJ2-5; D not certain. The length of the CDR3 is 13 residues. CDR1 and CDR2 from the germline V gene are DFQATT and SNEGSKA (reference sequence). The ends were cut back, 6 bases at V and 3 bases at J, with 14 bases in the middle. The CDR3 loop reads CSAPDHRKETQYL. CDR3 DNA sequence: TGCAGTGCCCCCGATCACAGAAAAGAGACCCAGTACCTC.

This sequence joins TRBV11-2 and TRBJ2-3; 8 bases are a match to TRBD2. The V and J ends lost 2 bases and 8 bases, in that order; junction bases with no gene match: 12. Germline CDR1 is SGHAT and CDR2 is FQNNGV. The CDR3 contains 16 residues. The CDR3 DNA is TGTGCCAGCAGCTTATTGACGGGAGGGTATTCAGTTACGCAGTATTTT. Translation gives CASSLLTGGYSVTQYF. Together with reference TRBV11-2 and TRBJ2-3, the CDR3 gives the full variable domain: EAGVAQSPRYKIIEKRQSVAFWCNPISGHATLYWYQQILGQGPKLLIQFQNNGVVDDSQLPKDRFSAERLKGVDSTLKIQPAKLEDSAVYLCASSLLTGGYSVTQYFGPGTRLTVL.

Notes on this clonotype: At one end the junction does not follow the germline gene, possibly because of a read error. The V call is TRBV3-1, the J call TRBJ2-5; D may correspond to TRBD1 or TRBD2 (5 bases each). The germline V gene has CDR1 LGHDT and CDR2 YNNKEL (reference sequence). This CDR3 has 14 amino acids. For the CDR3, the DNA is TGTGCCAGCGGCCAACGGGACGGCCAAGAGACCCAGTACTTC. Amino acid sequence: CASGQRDGQETQYF.

This clonotype was counted between two and nine times. Since a much larger clone is just one base distant, this may be a read error. The genes are TRBV20-1 and TRBJ2-1, with 10 positions matching TRBD1. Germline assignment: CDR1 DFQATT and CDR2 SNEGSKA (reference sequence). Germline trimming cut 5 bases from V and 10 bases from J; bases unmatched to any gene: 14. The CDR3 is 15 residues long. The CDR3, as DNA: TGCAGTGCTGGACCCCCGGGACAGGGGTTGGGCGAGCAGTTCTTC. It specifies CSAGPPGQGLGEQFF.

The rearrangement links TRBV24-1 to TRBJ2-7; tentatively, D is TRBD1 (5 bases). The CDR3 is 13 amino acids. Between the trimmed V and J ends, which lost 6 bases and 7 bases, there was a span of 15 bases. Germline CDR1 KGHDR, CDR2 SFDVKD. CDR3 loop: CATSLKTEWEQYF. The CDR3 nucleotides are TGTGCCACCAGTCTCAAGACAGAATGGGAGCAGTACTTC.

This clonotype was recorded many times. The rearrangement uses TRBV4-1 and TRBJ1-1, with 8 bases aligning to TRBD1. After removal of 6 bases from V and 1 base from J, the junction contained 4 bases not matched to a gene. CDR3 length: 14 residues. From germline, CDR1 is MGHRA and CDR2 YSYEKL. CDR3 DNA sequence: TGCGCCAGCAGGGCAGGGGGCAGGAACACTGAAGCTTTCTTT. It encodes CASRAGGRNTEAFF.